This T cell receptor (beta chain) was identified during a study of T cell changes during pregnancy in multiple sclerosis. Method: immunoSEQ multiplex PCR; TCRdb's copy keeps in-frame clones and lacks some. Here the sample spans 50,000 to 60,000 clones, around 90% being singletons. Germline V CDR1 and CDR2: LNHDA, SQIVND (reference sequence). CDR3 length: 13 residues. Trimming took 7 bases from V and 5 from J, leaving 11 bases between them. Only one count was recorded for this clone. J is TRBJ2-2 and V is TRBV19, with a tentative D call TRBD1 (5 bases). This TCR was sampled from a female donor with multiple sclerosis, enrolled in a pregnancy study. Sequencing used CD4+ T cells from peripheral blood mononuclear cells, obtained in the second trimester of pregnancy. For the CDR3, the DNA is TGTGCCAGTAATCAGGGATTGACCGGGGAGCTGTTTTTT. Amino acids: CASNQGLTGELFF.